This T cell receptor (beta chain) comes out of a study of shared clonotypes between healthy human individuals. General study findings and limits: Researchers found naive subsets generally carried larger estimated richness than memory subsets. Approximately 5.4% of naive CD4 clonotypes were common to a few donors.

This table comes from immunoSEQ multiplex PCR, and its TCRdb copy is limited to in-frame clones, with some not included. The sample lists around 2.1 million clones, 85% to 95% seen once, with more than 1.5% in the top ten. CD45RO-negative cells were positively selected for CCR7, leaving out terminally differentiated effector memory CD45RA+ cells. A remark on this clone: As yet, its antigen is unknown.

Sequences were obtained from naive CD8+ T cells from PBMCs. The TCR was taken from a man between 18 and 35 years old in good health. Some clones in this sample may be carry-over from other donors' samples.

CDR3 DNA sequence: TGTGCCAGCAGTTACCCCGTCGACAGGGGTGGAGAGACCCAGTACTTC. Amino acid sequence: CASSYPVDRGGETQYF. The chain employs TRBV6-6 and TRBJ2-5, with 8 bases lining up with TRBD1. CDR1 MNHNY and CDR2 SVGAGI come from the germline V gene (reference sequence). The length of the CDR3 is 16 residues. The ends lost 2 bases at V and 4 bases at J; junction bases unmatched: 9.